The clone carrying this T cell receptor beta chain was recorded many times. TCRdb ran MiXCR on the reads and lists one entry per CDR3 protein. Of about 300,000 distinct CDR3 sequences in the sample, about 8.8% were seen once. The ends lost 3 bases at V and 5 bases at J; junction bases unmatched: 7. Germline lookup yields CDR1 SQVTM and CDR2 ANQGSEA. The CDR3 contains 15 residues. This entry comes from a study of T cell repertoires in cytomegalovirus infection. Input material: PBMCs. The TCR originated in a human donor in good health (CMV status not recorded). Some clones in this sample may be carry-over from other donors' samples. The chain links TRBV29-1 to TRBJ2-5; 12 nucleotides line up with TRBD2. This CDR3 is CSVDTSGGFGETQYF. DNA of the CDR3: TGCAGCGTTGACACTAGCGGGGGGTTCGGGGAGACCCAGTACTTC.